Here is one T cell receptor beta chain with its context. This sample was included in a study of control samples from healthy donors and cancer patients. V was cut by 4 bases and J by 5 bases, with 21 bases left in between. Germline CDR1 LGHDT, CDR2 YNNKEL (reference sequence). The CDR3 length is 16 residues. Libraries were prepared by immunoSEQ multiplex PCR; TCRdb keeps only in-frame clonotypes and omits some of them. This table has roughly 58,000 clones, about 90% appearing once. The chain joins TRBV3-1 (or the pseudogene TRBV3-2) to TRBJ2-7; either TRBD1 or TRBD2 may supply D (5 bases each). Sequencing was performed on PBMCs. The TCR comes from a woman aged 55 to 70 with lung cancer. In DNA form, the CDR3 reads TGTGCCAGCAGCCCGGCTTACTATGGGACCAGGCACGAGCAGTACTTC. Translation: CASSPAYYGTRHEQYF.